A single T cell receptor beta chain is shown here with its context. Collection of blood occurred at baseline, at cycle 4 day 1, and at cycle 7 day 1. These data come from a study of OX40 agonist ivuxolimab in advanced cancers. Across the study: An agonistic anti-OX40 (CD134) antibody, ivuxolimab, was used to treat the patients.

CDR3 size: 15 residues. Germline V gene data show CDR1 as MDHEN and CDR2 as SYDVKM. Between the trimmed V and J ends, which lost 5 bases and 4 bases, there was a span of 17 bases. Here immunoSEQ multiplex PCR was the method, and the copy in TCRdb shows in-frame clones only, minus some. The sample yields approximately 69,000 clones, 80% to 90% seen once. This receptor was identified in an adult with an advanced solid tumor such as melanoma, head and neck, liver or kidney cancer. The chain couples TRBV28 to TRBJ1-2; perhaps TRBD1 as D (6 bases). Here the sequenced sample was CD4+ or CD8+ T cells sorted from blood, taken in a trial of the OX40 agonist ivuxolimab. The DNA for the CDR3 is TGTGCCAGCAGTACGACAGGCTCCGAGGGCTATGGCTACACCTTC. Its protein is CASSTTGSEGYGYTF.